At least ten counts were recorded for the clone carrying this T cell receptor beta chain. Its specificity is not known. This sample was included in a study of T-cell memory formation after mild COVID-19. Study findings and constraints: CD4+ bias marked clones expanding day 15 to 37, unlike balanced contracting clones. Confirmation was lacking for SARS-CoV-2 specificity of second-wave clones that peaked on day 37.

Germline V lookup: CDR1 SGHRS, CDR2 YFSETQ. Between the trimmed V and J ends, which lost 6 bases and 5 bases, there was a span of 20 bases. The CDR3 extends over 15 amino acids. Sample barcodes and UMIs were carried by the TCR alpha and TCR beta cDNA libraries that 5'RACE generated with constant-segment primers. TCRdb redid the calling of the 5' RACE reads with MiXCR, one entry per CDR3 protein. The repertoire includes a few hundred thousand distinct CDR3 sequences, about 13% of them detected once, and around 20% sits in the top ten. V and J are TRBV5-1 and TRBJ2-5, with a weak D call TRBD1 (5 bases). Sequences were obtained from PBMCs or a T cell subset sorted from them (not recorded which). The TCR originated in a man aged 18 to 35 who had mild COVID-19 (a few samples of this study predate the infection). Cell type and time point are not known. The CDR3 protein is CASNQETGAIETQYF. CDR3 nucleotides: TGCGCCAGCAACCAAGAGACTGGGGCAATCGAGACCCAGTACTTC.